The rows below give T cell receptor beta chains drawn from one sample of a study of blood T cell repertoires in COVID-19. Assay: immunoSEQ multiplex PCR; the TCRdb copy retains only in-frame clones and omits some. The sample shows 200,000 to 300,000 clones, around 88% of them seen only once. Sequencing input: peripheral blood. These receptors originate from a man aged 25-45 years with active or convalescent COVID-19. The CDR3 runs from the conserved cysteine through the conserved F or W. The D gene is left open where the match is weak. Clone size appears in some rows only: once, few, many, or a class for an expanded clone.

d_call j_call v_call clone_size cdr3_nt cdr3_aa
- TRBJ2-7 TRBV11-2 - TGTGCCAGCAGCCCTCAGGGTAATTACTACGAGCAGTACTTC CASSPQGNYYEQYF
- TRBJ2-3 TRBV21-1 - TGTGCCAGCAGCAAAGGACTAGCGGGGGGTGGAGGAACAGATACGCAGTATTTT CASSKGLAGGGGTDTQYF
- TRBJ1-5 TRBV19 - TGTGCCAGCCGAGGGTGGGGCAATCAGCCCCAGCATTTT CASRGWGNQPQHF
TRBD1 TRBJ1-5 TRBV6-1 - TGTGCCAGCAGTGAGAACCCCGGGACAGGGTCACATTTT CASSENPGTGSHF
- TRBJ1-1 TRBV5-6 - TGTGCCAGCAGCCGCATGACAGGGAACACTGAAGCTTTCTTT CASSRMTGNTEAFF
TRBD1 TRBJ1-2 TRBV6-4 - TGTGCCAGCAGAGAACAAACAGGGGTGGGCGGCTACACCTTC CASREQTGVGGYTF
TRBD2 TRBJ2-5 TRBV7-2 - TGTGCCAGCAGCTTAGGGATAGCGGGGCAAGAGACCCAGTACTTC CASSLGIAGQETQYF
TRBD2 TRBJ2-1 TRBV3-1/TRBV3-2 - TGTGCCAGCAGCAGCCTTAGCGGGGGGGCCGACTATGAGCAGTTCTTC CASSSLSGGADYEQFF
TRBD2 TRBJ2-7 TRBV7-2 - TGTGCCAGCAGCCCCTCCTCCGGCGGGGGGGCCAGGTTGTACGAGCAGTACTTC CASSPSSGGGARLYEQYF
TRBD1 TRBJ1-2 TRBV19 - TGTGCCAGTAGCACCTTCACACAGGGGGGCTATGGCTACACCTTC CASSTFTQGGYGYTF
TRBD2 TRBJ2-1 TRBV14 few TGTGCCAGCAGCCAAGGGCGACTAGCGGGGGACTATGAGCAGTTCTTC CASSQGRLAGDYEQFF
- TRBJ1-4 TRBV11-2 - TGTGCCAGCAGCTTACTCGGGGAAAAACTGTTTTTT CASSLLGEKLFF
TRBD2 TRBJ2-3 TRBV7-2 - TGTGCCAGCAGCTTAGCGGCTAGCGGGGGGGGGTACACAGATACGCAGTATTTT CASSLAASGGGYTDTQYF
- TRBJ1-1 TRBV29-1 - TGCAGCTTCATGGGTGGGGCGAACACTGAAGCTTTCTTT CSFMGGANTEAFF
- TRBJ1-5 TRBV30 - TGTGCCTGGAGTATAGGTGAGGTCAATCAGCCCCAGCATTTT CAWSIGEVNQPQHF
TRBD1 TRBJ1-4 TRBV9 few TGTGCCAGCAGCCCTCGGACAGGGCTGATTAATGAAAAACTGTTTTTT CASSPRTGLINEKLFF
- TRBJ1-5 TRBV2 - TGTGCCAGCAGCAAAGATACAGGGAAGGGTCAGCCCCAGCATTTT CASSKDTGKGQPQHF
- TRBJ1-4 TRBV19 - TGTGCCAGTTCAATCGGAGGTTCTGAAAAACTGTTTTTT CASSIGGSEKLFF
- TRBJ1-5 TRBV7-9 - TGTGCCAGCAGCCCATCAGGGGTGGGGGGCAATCAGCCCCAGCATTTT CASSPSGVGGNQPQHF
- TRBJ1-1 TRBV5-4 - TGTGCCAGCAGCAAACAGTTGAACACTGAAGCTTTCTTT CASSKQLNTEAFF
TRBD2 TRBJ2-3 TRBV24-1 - TGTGCCACCGGGACGGGGGGGCCTGATACGCAGTATTTT CATGTGGPDTQYF
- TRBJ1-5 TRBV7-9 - TGTGCCAGCAGCCCCACAGGGTTTGAACAGCCCCAGCATTTT CASSPTGFEQPQHF
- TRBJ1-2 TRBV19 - TGTGCCAGTAGTACACGACAAACCGCGGGCCATGGCTACACCTTC CASSTRQTAGHGYTF
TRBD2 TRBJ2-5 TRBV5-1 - TGCGCCAGCAGCGGCAATAGCGGGGGGACCCCAGAGACCCAGTACTTC CASSGNSGGTPETQYF
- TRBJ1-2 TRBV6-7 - TGTGCCAGCAGACAGGTTTGGCTCGTCTTC CASRQVWLVF
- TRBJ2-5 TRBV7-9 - TGTGCCAGCAGCTTAGCGTCCCCAGCAGGGACCCAGTACTTC CASSLASPAGTQYF
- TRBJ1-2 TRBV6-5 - TGTGCCAGCAGTTACTTGGACTCGAGCTATGGCTACACCTTC CASSYLDSSYGYTF
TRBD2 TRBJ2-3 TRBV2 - TGTGCTAGCCTAGCCGGCGGGGGGCTCTTAACTTTCACAGATACGCAGTATTTT CASLAGGGLLTFTDTQYF
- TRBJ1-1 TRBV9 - TGTGCCAGCAGCGTAGCTTTGGGGGCAGGAGAAACTGAAGCTTTCTTT CASSVALGAGETEAFF
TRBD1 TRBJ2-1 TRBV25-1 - TGTGCCAGCAGTGAGGGCAGGGGGCCGTACAATGAGCAGTTCTTC CASSEGRGPYNEQFF
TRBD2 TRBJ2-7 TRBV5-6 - TGTGCCAGCAGCGGCGGGGGAACCTACGAGCAGTACTTC CASSGGGTYEQYF
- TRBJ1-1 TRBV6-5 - TGTGCCAGCAGTTACCCCGGGAGAAGTAACACTGAAGCTTTCTTT CASSYPGRSNTEAFF
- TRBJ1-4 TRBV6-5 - TGTGCCAGCACCTTACAGGGATCTAATGAAAAACTGTTTTTT CASTLQGSNEKLFF
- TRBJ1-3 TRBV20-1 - TGCAGTGCTTATACTGGAAACACCATATATTTT CSAYTGNTIYF
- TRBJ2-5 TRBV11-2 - TGTGCCAGCAGCTTAGTTGCGGGCCCCCAAGAGACCCAGTACTTC CASSLVAGPQETQYF
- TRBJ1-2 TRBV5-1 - TGCGCCAGCAGCGACTCACAAGGAGACCACTATGGCTACACCTTC CASSDSQGDHYGYTF
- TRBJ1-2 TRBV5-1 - TGCGCCAGCAGCTCAACAGGGTCGGGCTATGGCTACACCTTC CASSSTGSGYGYTF
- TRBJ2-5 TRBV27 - TGTGCCAGCAGTTTTATGGCAGGGGAAGAGACCCAGTACTTC CASSFMAGEETQYF
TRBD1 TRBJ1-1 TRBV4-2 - TGTGCCAGCAGCGAATCCCCGGGACAGACTAACCGAGATGAAGCTTTCTTT CASSESPGQTNRDEAFF
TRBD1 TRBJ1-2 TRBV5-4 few TGTGCCAGCAGCGATCGAGACAGGGTTGACTATGGCTACACCTTC CASSDRDRVDYGYTF
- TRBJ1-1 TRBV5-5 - TGTGCCAGCAGCCAGTACAGGGAAATGTTCACTGAAGCTTTCTTT CASSQYREMFTEAFF
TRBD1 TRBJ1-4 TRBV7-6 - TGTGCCAGCAGTTCGACAGGGGGCGTGTTATATGAAAAACTGTTTTTT CASSSTGGVLYEKLFF
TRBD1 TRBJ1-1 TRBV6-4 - TGTGCCAGCAGTGACCCCCTCGGACAGGGAGGGAGAGTGAACACTGAAGCTTTCTTT CASSDPLGQGGRVNTEAFF
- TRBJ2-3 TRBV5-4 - TGTGCCAGCAGCTTGGATCCCGGGAAGGATACGCAGTATTTT CASSLDPGKDTQYF
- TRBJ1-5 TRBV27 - TGTGCCAGCATAAGGGGAGGGCGCAGGCCCCAGCATTTT CASIRGGRRPQHF
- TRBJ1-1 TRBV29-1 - TGCAGCGTTGAAGTTTGGGGCAGAAACACTGAAGCTTTCTTT CSVEVWGRNTEAFF
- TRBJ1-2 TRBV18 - TGTGCCAGCTCCGAGGATGGGTCAAGAAAGAACTATGGCTACACCTTC CASSEDGSRKNYGYTF
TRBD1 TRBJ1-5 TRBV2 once TGTGCCAGCAGTGCAGTCCAGGGGGGAGGACAGCCCCAGCATTTT CASSAVQGGGQPQHF
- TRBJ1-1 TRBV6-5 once TGTGTCACCCGGCGGGAGGCCCAGAGGACTGAAGCTTTCTTT CVTRREAQRTEAFF
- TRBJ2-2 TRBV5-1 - TGCGCCAGCAGCTTGGAGGCAGGGAACACCGGGGAGCTGTTTTTT CASSLEAGNTGELFF
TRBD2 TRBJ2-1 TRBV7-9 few TGTGCCAGCAGCTTATCCCGACTAGCGGGGGCGCGGGGGGAGCAGTTCTTC CASSLSRLAGARGEQFF
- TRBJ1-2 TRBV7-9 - TGTGCCAGCAGCCCTCCCGCGCAGGGGAACTATGGCTACACCTTC CASSPPAQGNYGYTF
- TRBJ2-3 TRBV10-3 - TGTGCCATCAGTGAGGCGGGGCGACTGACAGATACGCAGTATTTT CAISEAGRLTDTQYF
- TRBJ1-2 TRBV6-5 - TGTGCCAGCAGGCGCCAATGGGGAGACGGCTACACCTTC CASRRQWGDGYTF
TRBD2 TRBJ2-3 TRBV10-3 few TGTGCCATCAGGAGCCCCGGGGGGGCCCCAGATACGCAGTATTTT CAIRSPGGAPDTQYF
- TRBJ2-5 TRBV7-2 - TGTGCCAGCAGCTTAGTCCATACTGCGTACCAAGAGACCCAGTACTTC CASSLVHTAYQETQYF
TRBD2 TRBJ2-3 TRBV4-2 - TGTGCCAGCAGCAACCGGCTAGCGGGGGGGGCAGATACGCAGTATTTT CASSNRLAGGADTQYF
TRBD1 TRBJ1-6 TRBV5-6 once TGTGCCAGCACGATGACAGGGCGGGATAATTCACCCCTCCACTTT CASTMTGRDNSPLHF